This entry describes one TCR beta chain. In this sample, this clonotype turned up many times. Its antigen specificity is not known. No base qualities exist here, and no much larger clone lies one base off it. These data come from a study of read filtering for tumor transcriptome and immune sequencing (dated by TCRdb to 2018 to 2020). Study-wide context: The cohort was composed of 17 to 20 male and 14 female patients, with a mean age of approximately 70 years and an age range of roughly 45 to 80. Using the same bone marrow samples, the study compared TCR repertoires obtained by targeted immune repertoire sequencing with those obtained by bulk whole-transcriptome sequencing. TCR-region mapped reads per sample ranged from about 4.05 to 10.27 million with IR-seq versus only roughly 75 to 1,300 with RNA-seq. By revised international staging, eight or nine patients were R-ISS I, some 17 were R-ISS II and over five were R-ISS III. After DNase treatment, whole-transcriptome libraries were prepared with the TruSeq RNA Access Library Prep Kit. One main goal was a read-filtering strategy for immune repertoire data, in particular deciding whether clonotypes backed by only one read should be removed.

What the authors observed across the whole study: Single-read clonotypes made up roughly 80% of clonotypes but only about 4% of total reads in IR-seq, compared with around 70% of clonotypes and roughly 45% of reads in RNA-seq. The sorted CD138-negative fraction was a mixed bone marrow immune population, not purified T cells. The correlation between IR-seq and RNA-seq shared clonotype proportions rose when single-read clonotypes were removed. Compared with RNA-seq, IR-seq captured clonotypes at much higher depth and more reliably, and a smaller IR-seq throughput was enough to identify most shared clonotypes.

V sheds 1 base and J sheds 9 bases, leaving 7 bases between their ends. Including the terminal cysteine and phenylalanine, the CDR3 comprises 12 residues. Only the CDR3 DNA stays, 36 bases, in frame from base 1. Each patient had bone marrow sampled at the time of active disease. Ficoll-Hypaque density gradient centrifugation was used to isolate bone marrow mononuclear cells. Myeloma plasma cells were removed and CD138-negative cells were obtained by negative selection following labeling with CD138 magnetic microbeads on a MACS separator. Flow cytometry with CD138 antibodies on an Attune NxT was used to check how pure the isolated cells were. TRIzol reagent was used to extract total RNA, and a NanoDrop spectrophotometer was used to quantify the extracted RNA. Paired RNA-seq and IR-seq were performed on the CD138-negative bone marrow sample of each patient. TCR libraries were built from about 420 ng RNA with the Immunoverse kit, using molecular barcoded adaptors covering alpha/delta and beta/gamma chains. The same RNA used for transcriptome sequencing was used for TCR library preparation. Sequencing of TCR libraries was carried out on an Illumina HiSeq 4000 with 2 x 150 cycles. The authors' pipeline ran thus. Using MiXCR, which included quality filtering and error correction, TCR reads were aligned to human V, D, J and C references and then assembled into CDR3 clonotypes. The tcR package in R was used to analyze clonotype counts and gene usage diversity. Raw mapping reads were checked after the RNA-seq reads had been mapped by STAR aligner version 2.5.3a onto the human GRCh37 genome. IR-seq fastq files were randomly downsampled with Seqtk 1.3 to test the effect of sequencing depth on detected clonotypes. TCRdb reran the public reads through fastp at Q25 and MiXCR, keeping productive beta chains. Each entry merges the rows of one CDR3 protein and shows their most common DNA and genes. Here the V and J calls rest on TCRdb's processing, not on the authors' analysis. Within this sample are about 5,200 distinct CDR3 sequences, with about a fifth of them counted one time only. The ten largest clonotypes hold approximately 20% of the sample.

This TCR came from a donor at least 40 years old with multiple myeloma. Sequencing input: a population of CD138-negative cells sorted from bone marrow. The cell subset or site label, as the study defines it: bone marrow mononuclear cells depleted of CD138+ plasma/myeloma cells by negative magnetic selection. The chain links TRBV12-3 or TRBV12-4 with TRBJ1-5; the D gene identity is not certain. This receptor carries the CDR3 CASSLEVGPQHF. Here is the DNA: TGTGCCAGCAGTTTAGAGGTGGGGCCCCAGCATTTT.